One sample yielded the 10 T cell receptor beta chains listed below, sequenced in a study of T cell repertoires in aging, cancer and after chemotherapy. TRB rearrangements spanning V, D and J were amplified using mixed TRB-A/B primers. TCRdb reanalysed the multiplex PCR reads using MiXCR and keeps one entry per CDR3 protein. The sample holds several thousand distinct CDR3 sequences; approximately 46% are singletons and the top ten take around 6%. TCR beta rearrangements were amplified from peripheral blood genomic DNA. Sequenced: blood. The receptor source for this set is a human donor with a solid tumor.

The chain combines TRBV5-1 with TRBJ1-2; no firm D call. Germline values: CDR1 SGHRS, CDR2 YFSETQ. Trimming cost V 1 base and J 0 bases, with 10 bases left between them. This CDR3 has 15 amino acids. The CDR3 sequence: CASSLIGATNYGYTF. CDR3 DNA: TGCGCCAGCAGCTTGATCGGAGCTACTAACTATGGCTACACCTTC. Combining the CDR3 with reference TRBV5-1 and TRBJ1-2 gives the whole variable domain KAGVTQTPRYLIKTRGQQVTLSCSPISGHRSVSWYQQTPGQGLQFLFEYFSETQRNKGNFPGRFSGRQFSNSRSEMNVSTLELGDSALYLCASSLIGATNYGYTFGSGTRLTVV.

This clonotype appeared a few times. The chain is built from TRBV6-6 and TRBJ1-3; 9 bases line up with TRBD1. The V gene end was trimmed by 5 bases and the J gene end by 3 bases; junction bases not matched to a gene: 2. The CDR3 has 14 amino acids. CDR1 is MNHNY, CDR2 SVGAGI, per germline (reference sequence). This CDR3 is CASSRDRDGNTIYF. The CDR3 nucleotides read TGTGCCAGCAGTCGGGACAGGGATGGAAACACCATATATTTT.

This clonotype showed up just a few times. The V and J genes are TRBV20-1 and TRBJ1-5; 10 nucleotides match TRBD1. The CDR3 runs to 15 residues. V was pared by 3 bases and J by 5 bases, with 7 bases of the junction left unmatched. Germline CDR1 reads DFQATT; CDR2 reads SNEGSKA (reference sequence). CDR3 DNA sequence: TGCAGTGCTAGCGAAGGGACAGGGGTGGATCAGCCCCAGCATTTT. Protein product: CSASEGTGVDQPQHF.

This clonotype was detected only a few times. CDR3 region: CASSTSGGTDTQYF. The CDR3, as DNA: TGTGCCAGCAGCACTAGCGGGGGCACAGATACGCAGTATTTT. The gene calls are TRBV7-3 and TRBJ2-3; TRBD2 matches at 10 bases. The CDR3 covers 14 residues. In germline, CDR1 is SGHTA, CDR2 FQGTGA. The J segment lost 1 base and the V segment lost 5 bases, leaving 0 bases of the junction unmatched.

As for this clonotype: A single base separates this from a much larger clone, so it may be a read error. The chain carries TRBV29-1 and TRBJ1-2; 7 bases map to TRBD1. The CDR3 is 12 residues long. Germline V gene data show CDR1 as SQVTM and CDR2 as ANQGSEA. The CDR3 DNA reads TGCAGTGCCGGACAGGAGGGCCGGGGCTACGCCTTC. Encoded protein: CSAGQEGRGYAF.

The chain recombines TRBV24-1 with TRBJ2-7; 12 bases are a match to TRBD1. J lost 5 bases, V lost 3 bases, and 7 bases had no gene match. This CDR3 region has 16 residues. CDR1 and CDR2 (germline): KGHDR, SFDVKD. CDR3 sequence reads: CATSDPGTGGVHEQYF. CDR3 sequence (DNA): TGTGCCACCAGTGATCCCGGGACAGGGGGCGTCCACGAGCAGTACTTC.

In its sample, this clonotype was seen a few times. V gene TRBV4-3 combines with J gene TRBJ2-1, with a tentative D call TRBD2 (6 bases). The CDR3 contains 15 residues. Deletions cut 0 bases from V and 4 bases from J, with 10 bases between. Germline CDR1 is LGHNA and CDR2 is YSLEER. CDR3: CASSQEMSGYNEQFF. CDR3 nucleotide sequence: TGCGCCAGCAGCCAAGAGATGAGCGGGTACAATGAGCAGTTCTTC.

V usage is TRBV30 and J usage is TRBJ2-2; D remains unclear. The CDR3 runs 12 residues. V lost 4 bases and J lost 2, with 5 bases in between. Germline CDR1 and CDR2: GTSNPN and SVGIG (reference sequence). Written as DNA, the CDR3 is TGTGCCTGGACAGATAACACCGGGGAGCTGTTTTTT. Amino acid sequence: CAWTDNTGELFF.

This clonotype is a singleton in its sample. The chain combines TRBV27 with TRBJ2-2, with 7 nucleotides matching TRBD1. Germline assignment: CDR1 MNHEY and CDR2 SMNVEV (reference sequence). The CDR3 loop spans 17 amino acids. V lost 5 bases to trimming and J lost 5 bases; unmatched junction nucleotides: 14. The CDR3 region has the DNA TGTGCCAGCAGTCAGATCAGGGGGTCGGAACGGACCGGGGAGCTGTTTTTT. Encoded protein: CASSQIRGSERTGELFF.

There are a few counts of this clonotype. This chain uses TRBV7-9 with TRBJ2-7; D unresolved. Germline CDR1 SEHNR, CDR2 FQNEAQ (reference sequence). V was cut by 5 bases and J by 6 bases, with 14 bases left in between. The CDR3 sequence is 13 residues long. Written as DNA, the CDR3 is TGTGCCAGCAGCCAACTTTCAGGCTCCGAGCAGTACTTC. Translating gives CASSQLSGSEQYF.